This T cell receptor (beta chain) came from a study of blood T cell repertoires in COVID-19. Study details: T cells, B-cell-depleted T cells, or PBMCs supplied cDNA or gDNA.

Original analysis: Estimation of nucleated cell counts was performed using reference gene primer amplification. Here immunoSEQ multiplex PCR was the method, and the copy in TCRdb shows in-frame clones only, minus some. The V and J calls and clone size are taken from that table; D and trimming were inferred from the DNA. The sample gives about 270,000 clones, 80% to 90% of which show up once; approximately 4% is in the top ten. This clone was found once. Study members were between about 18 and 95 years old and lived in roughly 24 US regions. Cohorts were based on clinical histories the participants reported. Sequencing was done on a sample of PBMCs or T cells enriched from blood (not recorded which). The clonotype comes from a woman in her twenties or thirties with acute COVID-19.

The CDR3 sequence: CASSSFTLNTEAFF. The CDR3 bases are TGTGCCAGCAGCTCCTTCACTCTGAACACTGAAGCTTTCTTT. V gene TRBV5-8 combines with J gene TRBJ1-1; no firm D call. The V end lost 3 bases, the J end lost 0 bases, and 9 bases lay between the germline ends. In germline, CDR1 is SGHTS, CDR2 YDEGEE. There are 14 residues in the CDR3.